What follows are 2 T cell receptor beta chains derived from one specimen sequenced in a study of T cell repertoires in cytomegalovirus infection (dated by TCRdb to between 2017 and 2020). The sequencer listed for this sample is Illumina HiSeq 1500. TCRdb cleaned the public reads at Q25 with fastp, built clones with MiXCR and kept in-frame beta chains. Every distinct CDR3 protein forms one entry, paired with its most common genes and DNA. The sample table lists about 270,000 distinct CDR3 sequences, approximately 22% of them with a count of one. The leading ten clones occupy under 25% of the sample. Antigens of these TCRs are unknown. Per the publication, the treatment or condition label means: in vitro stimulation with specific CMV peptide epitopes to enrich CMV-specific T cells. The material was cultured PBMCs, obtained from culture after CMV antigen stimulation. The receptors here all came from a human donor in good health (CMV status not recorded). Some clones in this sample may be carry-over from other donors' samples.

On this clonotype itself: No conserved phenylalanine or tryptophan is present at the end of the CDR3, so a read error is the likely explanation. The chain combines TRBV12-3 or TRBV12-4 with TRBJ1-6; D is uncertain. The V gene lost 5 bases and the J gene lost 7 bases, with 12 bases spanning the gap. This CDR3 is built from 14 residues. CDR3 residues: CASSPDSANSPLHC. The CDR3 bases are TGTGCCAGCAGTCCAGACTCGGCAAATTCACCCCTCCACTGT.

This clonotype was recorded many times. V and J are TRBV6-5 and TRBJ1-6; D may be TRBD1 (5 bases). The V gene lost 0 bases and the J gene lost 8 bases, with 14 bases spanning the gap. CDR1 MNHEY and CDR2 SVGAGI come from the germline V gene. CDR3 size: 16 residues. Here the CDR3 DNA reads TGTGCCAGCAGTTACTCACAAACCTGGGGCGATTCACCCCTCCACTTT. The encoded protein is CASSYSQTWGDSPLHF.